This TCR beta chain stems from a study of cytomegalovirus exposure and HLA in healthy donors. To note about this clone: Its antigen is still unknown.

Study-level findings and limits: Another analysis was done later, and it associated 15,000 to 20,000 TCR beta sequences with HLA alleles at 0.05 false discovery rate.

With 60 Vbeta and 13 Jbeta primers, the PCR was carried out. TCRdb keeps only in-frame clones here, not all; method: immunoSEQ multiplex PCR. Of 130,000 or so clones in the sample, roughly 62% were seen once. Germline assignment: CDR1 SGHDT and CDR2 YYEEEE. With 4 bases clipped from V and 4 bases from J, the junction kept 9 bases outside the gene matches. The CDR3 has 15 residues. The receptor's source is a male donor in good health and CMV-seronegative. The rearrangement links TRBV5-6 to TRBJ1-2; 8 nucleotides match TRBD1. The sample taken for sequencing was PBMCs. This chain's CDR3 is CASSGWTGLFYGYTF. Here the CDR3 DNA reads TGTGCCAGCAGCGGCTGGACAGGGCTCTTCTATGGCTACACCTTC.